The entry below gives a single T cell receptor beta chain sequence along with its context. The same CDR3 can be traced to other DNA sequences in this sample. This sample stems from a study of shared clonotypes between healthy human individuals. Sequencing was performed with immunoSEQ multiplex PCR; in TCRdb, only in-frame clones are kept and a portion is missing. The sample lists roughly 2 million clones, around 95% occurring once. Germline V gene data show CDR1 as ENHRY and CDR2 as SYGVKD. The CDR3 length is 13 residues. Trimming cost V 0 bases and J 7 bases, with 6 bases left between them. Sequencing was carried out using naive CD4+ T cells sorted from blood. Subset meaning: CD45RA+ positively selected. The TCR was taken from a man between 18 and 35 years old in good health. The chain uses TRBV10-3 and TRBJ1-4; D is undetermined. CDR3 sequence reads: CAISESGVEKLFF. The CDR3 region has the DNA TGTGCCATCAGTGAGTCCGGAGTTGAAAAACTGTTTTTT.